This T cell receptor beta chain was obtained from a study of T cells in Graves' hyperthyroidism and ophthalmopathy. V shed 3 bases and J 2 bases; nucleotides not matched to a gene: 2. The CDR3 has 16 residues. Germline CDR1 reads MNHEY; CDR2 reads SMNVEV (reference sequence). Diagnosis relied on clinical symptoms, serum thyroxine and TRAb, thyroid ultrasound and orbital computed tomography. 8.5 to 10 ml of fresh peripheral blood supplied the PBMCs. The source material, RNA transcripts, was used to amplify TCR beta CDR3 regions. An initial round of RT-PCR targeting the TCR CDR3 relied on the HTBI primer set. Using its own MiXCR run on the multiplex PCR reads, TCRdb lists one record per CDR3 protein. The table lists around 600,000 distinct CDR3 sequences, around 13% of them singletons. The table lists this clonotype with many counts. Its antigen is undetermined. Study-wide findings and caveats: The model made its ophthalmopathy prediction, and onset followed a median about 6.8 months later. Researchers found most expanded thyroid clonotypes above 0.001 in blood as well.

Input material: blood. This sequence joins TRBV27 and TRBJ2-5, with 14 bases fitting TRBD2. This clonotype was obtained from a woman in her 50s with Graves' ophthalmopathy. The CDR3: CASSLTSGRAQETQYF. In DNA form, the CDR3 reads TGTGCCAGCAGTTTGACTAGCGGGAGGGCTCAAGAGACCCAGTACTTC.